The entry that follows covers one T cell receptor (beta chain) sequence. This clonotype has only a few counts. This clone's antigen is unknown. Nothing much larger sits one base from this clone, and base qualities are not available. The data originate from a study of T cell repertoires in cytomegalovirus infection (dated 2019 in TCRdb). For the study in its entirety: The HLA type of each donor mattered for the analysis, because public TCR beta signatures pointed to carriage of CMV infection along with the matching HLA type. Study-level results and caveats: The ex vivo response was dominated by HLA-C-restricted CMV-specific TCR beta clonotypes, which also provided the single most frequent clonotype in two of eight donors. Cumulative frequency of public TCR beta family members discriminated carriers of CMV infection plus the relevant HLA type in this cohort and an independent 352-donor cohort.

Sequencing took place on an Illumina HiSeq 1500. The public reads were reanalyzed by TCRdb: fastp trimming at Q25, MiXCR alignment, in-frame beta chains only. Each record represents a unique CDR3 protein, reported with the most common genes and DNA among its rows. The sample includes some 450,000 distinct CDR3 sequences, with approximately 33% observed a single time. The top ten clonotypes cover about an eighth of the sample. Unmatched junction bases come to 10, with V trimmed by 5 bases and J by 7 bases. CDR1 is given as LNHDA and CDR2 as SQIVND, both from the germline V gene (reference sequence). The CDR3 covers 16 residues, taking in both the cysteine and the phenylalanine. CDR3 DNA only is kept here, 48 bases in frame from base 1.

Here the chain combines TRBV19 and TRBJ1-6; the junction holds 8 bases that match TRBD1. The source is a human donor in good health (CMV status not recorded). Some clones in this sample may be carry-over from other donors' samples. Sequenced sample: PBMCs. The nucleotide sequence reads as follows: TGTGCCAGTAGTGCCGAACGCAGGGGGCGGAATTCACCCCTCCACTTT. This sequence encodes CASSAERRGRNSPLHF.